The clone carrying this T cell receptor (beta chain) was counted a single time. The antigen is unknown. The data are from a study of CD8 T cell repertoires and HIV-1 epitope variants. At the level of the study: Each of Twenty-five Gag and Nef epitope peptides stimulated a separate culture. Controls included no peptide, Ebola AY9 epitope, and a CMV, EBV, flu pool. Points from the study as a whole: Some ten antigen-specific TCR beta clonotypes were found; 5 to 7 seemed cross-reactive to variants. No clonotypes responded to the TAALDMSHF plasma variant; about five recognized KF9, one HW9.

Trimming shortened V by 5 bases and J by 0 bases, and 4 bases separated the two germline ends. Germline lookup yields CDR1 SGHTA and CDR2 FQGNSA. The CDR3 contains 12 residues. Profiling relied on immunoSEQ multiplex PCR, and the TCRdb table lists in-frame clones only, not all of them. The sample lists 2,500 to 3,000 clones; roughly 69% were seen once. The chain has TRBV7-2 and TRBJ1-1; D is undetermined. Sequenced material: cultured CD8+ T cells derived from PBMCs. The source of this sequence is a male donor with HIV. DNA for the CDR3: TGTGCCAGCAGCGGGATGAACACTGAAGCTTTCTTT. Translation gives CASSGMNTEAFF.